This TCR beta chain was profiled in a study of OX40 agonist ivuxolimab in advanced cancers. At the level of the study: A partial response was reached by three patients: one with hepatocellular carcinoma and two with cutaneous melanoma.

It was autoimmune disease history or systemic immunosuppression that excluded patients. Trimming took off 2 bases at V and 1 base at J, with 8 bases between the two ends. This CDR3 is 14 amino acids long. CDR1 SGHTA and CDR2 FQGTGA come from the germline V gene. This clone showed up just once. Only in-frame clones appear in the TCRdb table, and some are missing; sequencing was by immunoSEQ multiplex PCR. The repertoire has tens of thousands of clones, 85% to 90% of them found once; the top ten carry 4.8%. Here the sequenced sample was CD4+ or CD8+ T cells sorted from blood, taken in a trial of the OX40 agonist ivuxolimab. The source of this sequence is an adult with an advanced solid tumor such as melanoma, head and neck, liver or kidney cancer. V usage is TRBV7-3 and J usage is TRBJ1-1, with D perhaps TRBD1 (5 bases). The CDR3 bases are TGTGCCAGCAGCTTACAGGGAGCGAACACTGAAGCTTTCTTT. It yields the protein CASSLQGANTEAFF.